The clone carrying this T cell receptor beta chain was observed once. The antigen is not known. Researchers ran the PCR with 60 Vbeta and 13 Jbeta primers. The table came from immunoSEQ multiplex PCR; TCRdb's copy has only in-frame clones and leaves some out. The sample has 140,000 or so clones, roughly 80% seen once; the top ten hold about 4.1%. This specimen comes from a study of cytomegalovirus exposure and HLA in healthy donors. The germline CDR1 and CDR2 sequences are MNHNY and SVGAGI (reference sequence). The germline V and J ends were trimmed by 2 bases and 5 bases, with 10 bases remaining between them. CDR3 length: 14 residues. Study conclusions and caveats: Rarity held for most TCR sequences, but there were some public TCRs that occurred in many donors. Segments of the TCR beta V type were, in most cases, productive about 90% or about 30% of the time in an earlier analysis. The study reported that TCR beta sequences accurately predicted HLA-A and HLA-B alleles in most subjects.

The sequenced sample was PBMCs. The chain links TRBV6-6 to TRBJ1-5; the D is unclear. The sequence was collected from a woman between 40 and 55 years old in good health and CMV-seropositive. CDR3 residues: CASSYRRNDQPQHF. The DNA of the CDR3 is TGTGCCAGCAGTTACCGGCGGAACGATCAGCCCCAGCATTTT.